The sequence of this TCR beta chain was determined in a study of metastatic and nonmetastatic thyroid tumors. On the study more broadly: Comparative analysis of repertoires was undertaken across blood and tumor or nodule tissue obtained from malignant and benign thyroid patients.

Original analysis: A classifier of distant metastasis in papillary thyroid cancer was built from CDR3 differences (across clinicopathological groups). TCRdb recomputed clones from the PCR reads via MiXCR. What appears here as the V and J calls and clone size reflects TCRdb's work, not the paper's. Of 25,000 to 35,000 clones in the sample, roughly 4% are singletons; the top ten hold under 25%. Study-wide results and limits: Malignant thyroid tumors reportedly exceeded benign nodules significantly in TCR beta diversity, with the difference appearing in blood and tumor.

The germline V gene encodes CDR1 MNHNS and CDR2 SASEGT. The CDR3 length is 12 residues. With 4 bases removed from V and 4 bases from J, the gap between germline ends came to 7 bases. Nobody among the patients had been given any treatment before thyroid surgery. About this clone: The target antigen is unknown.

This receptor was taken from a female donor with papillary thyroid cancer or a benign thyroid nodule (not recorded which). Some clones in this sample may be carry-over from other donors' samples. The specimen sequenced was blood. The genes are TRBV6-1 and TRBJ1-1; D is undetermined. The CDR3 DNA follows: TGTGCCAGCAGTGTGAGGGTCACTGAAGCTTTCTTT. Protein product: CASSVRVTEAFF.